One and the same sample provided the 26 T cell receptor beta chains below, sequenced in a study of CD8 T cells in Susac syndrome (dated by TCRdb to between 2018 and 2021). Libraries came from the immunoSEQ multiplex PCR assay. RNA was extracted using the RNeasy kit, and about 0.5 to 1 microgram was reverse transcribed with random hexamers. The public sequencing data were trimmed at Q25 with fastp and processed into clonotypes with MiXCR by TCRdb, which kept only in-frame beta chains. When rows share a CDR3 protein, they turn into one entry using the most common DNA and genes. In all, the sample holds tens of thousands of distinct CDR3 sequences, and roughly 94% of those were seen once. About 0.3% of the sample lies in the top ten. The sequenced material came from CD4+ T cells from PBMCs. The source of these receptors is a human donor with Susac syndrome.

This clonotype was observed once. The V call is TRBV29-1, the J call TRBJ1-1; 8 bases fit TRBD1. Germline V gives CDR1 SQVTM, CDR2 ANQGSEA. V dropped 7 bases and J dropped 0; count of bases not matched to a gene: 1. The CDR3 totals 12 residues. The CDR3 sequence is CSGGQVNTEAFF. The CDR3 DNA follows: TGCAGCGGGGGACAGGTGAACACTGAAGCTTTCTTT.

The chain carries TRBV30 and TRBJ1-2; D might be TRBD1 (5 bases). The CDR3 has 13 residues. Trimming pared 3 bases from V and 0 bases from J, leaving 8 bases between. Germline lookup yields CDR1 GTSNPN and CDR2 SVGIG (reference sequence). The CDR3 region has the DNA TGTGCCTGGAGGGGGACCGCTAACTATGGCTACACCTTC. It specifies CAWRGTANYGYTF.

The chain recombines TRBV29-1 with TRBJ2-2; 11 bases agree with TRBD1. The CDR3 consists of 14 residues. V gave up 6 bases and J gave up 5 bases; unmatched junction bases: 5. Germline CDR1 is SQVTM and CDR2 is ANQGSEA. The CDR3 loop is CSVDRDRGTGELFF. The CDR3 nucleotides are TGCAGCGTAGACCGGGACAGGGGGACCGGGGAGCTGTTTTTT.

Remarks on this clonotype: One end of the junction varies from germline; a read error may be responsible. V gene TRBV3-1 combines with J gene TRBJ2-5; D not certain. The CDR3 runs to 12 residues. Germline lookup yields CDR1 LGHDT and CDR2 YNNKEL (reference sequence). CDR3 loop: CASSQAQGTQYF. CDR3 DNA sequence: TGTGCCAGCAGCCAAGCTCAAGGGACCCAGTACTTC.

The J gene is TRBJ2-7, the V gene TRBV30, with TRBD1 matching 11 bases. The germline CDR1 and CDR2 sequences are GTSNPN and SVGIG (reference sequence). This CDR3 has 14 amino acids. The junction had 8 bases not matched to a gene; V was cut back by 4 bases and J by 6 bases. For the CDR3, the DNA is TGTGCCTGGACCCAGGACAGGGGGCTAGGCGAGCAGTACTTC. It encodes CAWTQDRGLGEQYF.

In its sample, this clonotype was seen once. The J gene is TRBJ1-1, the V gene TRBV20-1; 7 bases match TRBD1. Germline values: CDR1 DFQATT, CDR2 SNEGSKA (reference sequence). Losses at the gene ends were 4 bases for V and 5 bases for J; bases not matched to a gene: 10. The CDR3 extends over 14 amino acids. CDR3 protein: CSAIWEGAKTEAFF. CDR3 DNA sequence: TGCAGTGCTATCTGGGAGGGGGCGAAGACTGAAGCTTTCTTT.

The chain links TRBV21-1 to TRBJ2-5; the D call TRBD1 from the table was never checked on the DNA. TRBV21-1 is a recognized pseudogene. This CDR3 contains 12 residues. The CDR3 sequence: CASTRTEETQYF. As DNA, the CDR3 is TGTGCCAGCACCCGGACGGAAGAGACCCAGTACTTC.

The rearrangement uses TRBV7-2 and TRBJ2-7; D is perhaps TRBD1 or TRBD2 (5 bases each). Germline V gene sequence: CDR1 SGHTA, CDR2 FQGNSA. CDR3 length: 13 amino acids. V was clipped by 5 bases and J by 7 bases, with 15 bases between them. The CDR3 region is CASSLGVQREQYF. CDR3 nucleotide sequence: TGTGCCAGCAGCCTGGGGGTCCAGAGGGAGCAGTACTTC.

This clonotype was seen once. The rearrangement uses TRBV28 and TRBJ2-1; the match to TRBD1 covers 7 bases. V shed 5 bases, J shed 8 bases, and the junction held 6 bases outside the gene matches. This CDR3 contains 13 residues. CDR1 is MDHEN and CDR2 is SYDVKM in the germline V gene. The CDR3 sequence is CASSPYRGDEQFF. For the CDR3, the DNA is TGTGCCAGCAGTCCGTACAGGGGAGATGAGCAGTTCTTC.

This chain connects TRBV2 to TRBJ1-4; TRBD1 agrees at 10 bases. The V segment lost 8 bases and the J segment 0 bases; nucleotides outside the gene matches: 3. CDR3 length equals 15 residues. CDR1 and CDR2 (germline): SNHLY, FYNNEI. This chain's CDR3 is CASGDRGSTNEKLFF. The CDR3, as DNA: TGTGCCAGCGGGGACAGGGGCTCAACTAATGAAAAACTGTTTTTT.

The chain recombines TRBV20-1 with TRBJ1-2; no firm D call. The CDR3 loop spans 15 amino acids. V lost 4 bases and J 2 bases, leaving 17 bases between the germline ends. Looked up from germline, CDR1 is DFQATT and CDR2 is SNEGSKA (reference sequence). CDR3 nucleotides: TGCAGTGCTACCGGGAACTCTACGGGGAACTATGGCTACACCTTC. Translating gives CSATGNSTGNYGYTF.

For the CDR3, the DNA is TGTGCCAGTAGTATGAACAGGCCGTCAGCTGGGGCCAACGTCCTGACTTTC. It codes for CASSMNRPSAGANVLTF. V gene TRBV19 combines with J gene TRBJ2-6; perhaps TRBD1 as D (5 bases). The CDR3 runs 17 residues. Germline CDR1 is LNHDA and CDR2 is SQIVND (reference sequence). Trimming left V 3 bases short and J 2 bases short, with 14 bases between.

The chain couples TRBV15 to TRBJ1-4; D not resolved. The CDR3 totals 13 residues. Per germline, CDR1 LNHNV and CDR2 YYDKDF (reference sequence). V was shortened by 3 bases and J by 8 bases, with 10 bases between the two germline ends. The CDR3 region is CATSRVPGEKLFF. In DNA, the CDR3 is TGTGCCACCAGCAGGGTGCCGGGAGAAAAACTGTTTTTT.

The gene calls are TRBV20-1 and TRBJ2-7; TRBD1 matches at 7 bases. From germline, CDR1 is DFQATT and CDR2 SNEGSKA (reference sequence). The J segment lost 7 bases and the V segment lost 6 bases, leaving 18 bases of the junction unmatched. This CDR3 comprises 15 residues. The CDR3 loop is CSATWGTEKGLEQYF. CDR3 in DNA: TGCAGTGCAACCTGGGGGACAGAGAAAGGCTTGGAGCAGTACTTC.

The chain carries TRBV19 and TRBJ1-5; the match to TRBD1 covers 7 bases. Germline trimming cut 4 bases from V and 6 bases from J; bases unmatched to any gene: 6. Germline loops: CDR1 LNHDA, CDR2 SQIVND (reference sequence). The CDR3 is 14 amino acids. The CDR3 loop reads CASSSLRGGQPQHF. Written as DNA, the CDR3 is TGTGCCAGTAGTAGCCTCAGGGGGGGTCAGCCCCAGCATTTT.

CDR3 DNA sequence: TGTGCCAGCAGCTTAGGGCCCGGAGGACAGGGACACCAAGAGACCCAGTACTTC. It yields the protein CASSLGPGGQGHQETQYF. The chain employs TRBV11-2 and TRBJ2-5; TRBD1 agrees at 8 bases. The CDR3 is made up of 18 amino acids. After removal of 1 base from V and 0 bases from J, the junction contained 10 bases not matched to a gene. Germline loops: CDR1 SGHAT, CDR2 FQNNGV.

The rearrangement joins TRBV29-1 to TRBJ1-2, with no clear D. Trimming took 4 bases from V and 10 from J, leaving 19 bases between them. The CDR3 is made up of 13 amino acids. Germline loops: CDR1 SQVTM, CDR2 ANQGSEA. The CDR3 coding sequence is TGCAGCGTTGGACATCCGGTTTGGGTTGACTACACCTTC. This encodes CSVGHPVWVDYTF.

The CDR3 DNA follows: TGTGCCAGCACGATCCACAGTGAGCAGTTCTTC. Translated, it gives CASTIHSEQFF. The gene calls are TRBV25-1 and TRBJ2-1; D uncertain. The length of the CDR3 is 11 residues. Trimming removed 7 bases at V and 9 bases at J, with 10 bases between. Germline CDR1 is MGHDK and CDR2 is SYGVNS. Drawing the rest from reference TRBV25-1 and TRBJ2-1, the complete variable domain is EADIYQTPRYLVIGTGKKITLECSQTMGHDKMYWYQQDPGMELHLIHYSYGVNSTEKGDLSSESTVSRIRTEHFPLTLESARPSHTSQYLCASTIHSEQFFGPGTRLTVL.

V gene TRBV2 combines with J gene TRBJ2-2, with a possible D match to TRBD1 (6 bases). Per the germline V gene, CDR1 is SNHLY and CDR2 is FYNNEI. V dropped 6 bases and J dropped 8 bases, with 13 bases sitting between them. The length of the CDR3 is 13 residues. In DNA form, the CDR3 reads TGTGCCAGCAGCGAGGACAGTTTAGGGGAGCTGTTTTTT. Amino acids: CASSEDSLGELFF.

This rearrangement joins TRBV15 to TRBJ2-1; 8 bases agree with TRBD1. This CDR3 has 14 amino acids. The J segment lost 13 bases and the V segment lost 1 base, leaving 9 bases of the junction unmatched. CDR1 is LNHNV, CDR2 YYDKDF, per germline (reference sequence). CDR3 DNA: TGTGCCACCAGCAGAGCTGCCGAGACAGGGGAACAGTTCTTC. It is translated as CATSRAAETGEQFF.

This chain links TRBV30 with TRBJ2-7; D gene unclear. Trimming cost V 2 bases and J 5 bases, with 16 bases left between them. The CDR3 sequence is 14 residues long. Germline CDR1 and CDR2: GTSNPN and SVGIG (reference sequence). CDR3: CAWSLGNLGHEQYF. CDR3 nucleotide sequence: TGTGCCTGGAGTCTTGGAAACCTTGGCCACGAGCAGTACTTC.

The V call is TRBV6-5, the J call TRBJ1-5, with D perhaps TRBD1 (5 bases). CDR1 and CDR2 from the germline V gene are MNHEY and SVGAGI. The V and J ends lost 7 bases and 9 bases respectively, with 19 bases between them. The CDR3 totals 14 residues. CDR3 protein: CASKYGHLSWPQHF. The CDR3 bases are TGTGCCAGCAAGTACGGACACCTATCGTGGCCCCAGCATTTT.

This chain links TRBV20-1 with TRBJ1-6; D not certain. V lost 2 bases and J 7 bases, leaving 12 bases between the germline ends. Germline CDR1 and CDR2: DFQATT and SNEGSKA (reference sequence). The CDR3 covers 14 residues. CDR3 nucleotide sequence: TGCAGTGCTAGACCGGGAGCCGCCAATTCACCCCTCCACTTT. Translation gives CSARPGAANSPLHF.

The chain links TRBV5-1 to TRBJ2-1, with D hard to call. Trimming pared 4 bases from V and 8 bases from J, leaving 13 bases between. The CDR3 totals 13 residues. CDR1 is SGHRS and CDR2 is YFSETQ in the germline V gene. CDR3 residues: CASSPDGPDEQFF. The CDR3 nucleotides read TGCGCCAGCAGCCCGGACGGCCCGGATGAGCAGTTCTTC.

The chain links TRBV12-3 or TRBV12-4 to TRBJ2-6, with TRBD1 matching over 10 bases. This CDR3 spans 20 amino acids. The junction had 14 bases not matched to a gene; V was cut back by 6 bases and J by 0 bases. The chain's CDR3 is CASSNPQPGQGISGANVLTF. The CDR3 DNA sequence: TGTGCCAGCAGCAACCCCCAACCGGGACAGGGGATCTCTGGGGCCAACGTCCTGACTTTC.

This chain uses TRBV2 with TRBJ1-1, with D unresolved. V was cut by 6 bases and J by 2 bases, with 10 bases left in between. CDR1 is SNHLY and CDR2 is FYNNEI in the germline V gene. The length of the CDR3 is 13 residues. CDR3 sequence: CASSPRSNTEAFF. CDR3 sequence (DNA): TGTGCCAGCAGCCCCCGATCTAACACTGAAGCTTTCTTT. Variable domain in full (rest from reference TRBV2 and TRBJ1-1): EPEVTQTPSHQVTQMGQEVILRCVPISNHLYFYWYRQILGQKVEFLVSFYNNEISEKSEIFDDQFSVERPDGSNFTLKIRSTKLEDSAMYFCASSPRSNTEAFFGQGTRLTVV.